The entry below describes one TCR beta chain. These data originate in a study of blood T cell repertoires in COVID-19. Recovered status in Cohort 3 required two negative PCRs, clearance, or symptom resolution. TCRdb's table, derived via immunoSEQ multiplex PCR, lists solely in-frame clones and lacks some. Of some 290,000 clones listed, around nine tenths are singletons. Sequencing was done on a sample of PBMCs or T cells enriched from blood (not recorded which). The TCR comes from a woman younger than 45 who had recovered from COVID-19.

CDR3 nucleotides: TGTGCCAGCAGCCATCTAGCGGAACCCGACCAAGAGACCCAGTACTTC. Translated, it gives CASSHLAEPDQETQYF. The chain joins TRBV4-2 to TRBJ2-5; 7 bases are shared with TRBD2. In germline, CDR1 is LGHNA, CDR2 YNFKEQ. CDR3 length: 16 residues. J lost 0 bases, V lost 3 bases, and 7 bases had no gene match.